Presented here are 15 T cell receptor beta chains from one specimen sequenced in a study of T cells after yellow fever vaccination. TCRdb re-analysed the 5' RACE reads in MiXCR, keeping a single row per CDR3 protein. Among 25,000 to 40,000 distinct CDR3 sequences listed, approximately 6.6% were seen once. The sequencing used PBMCs, either bulk or a sorted T-cell subset (CD4+, CD8+, memory, or dextramer-sorted; not recorded which), collected on the day of the first yellow fever vaccination. The receptors come from a man aged 18 to 29 who received the YFV17D yellow fever vaccine.

The table lists this clonotype with many counts. The V call is TRBV2, the J call TRBJ2-5; perhaps TRBD1 as D (6 bases). CDR3 length: 13 amino acids. The germline gives CDR1 SNHLY, CDR2 FYNNEI. Trimming cost V 6 bases and J 7 bases, with 15 bases left between them. The CDR3 DNA sequence: TGTGCCAGCAGCGCGACAGGTGATAGGACCCAGTACTTC. Its protein is CASSATGDRTQYF.

This clonotype was detected ten times or more. The gene calls are TRBV6-5 and TRBJ1-1; D gene uncertain. V was pared by 1 base and J by 1 base, with 13 bases between. Germline-derived CDR1 and CDR2 are MNHEY and SVGAGI. The CDR3 runs to 16 residues. The CDR3, as DNA: TGTGCCAGCAGTTACTTCTCGGTAGGTGCGAACACTGAAGCTTTCTTT. Its protein is CASSYFSVGANTEAFF.

There are many counts of this clonotype. The rearrangement joins TRBV2 to TRBJ1-2; 8 nucleotides agree with TRBD1. This CDR3 region has 12 residues. V shed 6 bases and J 6 bases; nucleotides not matched to a gene: 3. Germline loops: CDR1 SNHLY, CDR2 FYNNEI. The CDR3 sequence is CASRGTGDGYTF. DNA for the CDR3: TGTGCCAGCAGGGGGACAGGTGATGGCTACACCTTC.

This clonotype was picked up many times. V and J are TRBV20-1 and TRBJ2-3; D not certain. CDR1 is DFQATT, CDR2 SNEGSKA, per germline (reference sequence). Trimming removed 5 bases at V and 0 bases at J, with 9 bases between. The CDR3 covers 13 residues. CDR3 in DNA: TGCAGTGCTGAAGACCGAAGCACAGATACGCAGTATTTT. Translating it yields CSAEDRSTDTQYF.

This clonotype was counted at least ten times. The rearrangement uses TRBV4-2 and TRBJ2-5, with TRBD2 identical over 12 bases. The CDR3 runs 19 residues. The germline CDR1 and CDR2 sequences are LGHNA and YNFKEQ. The trim removed 1 base at V and 2 bases at J, leaving 11 bases unmatched. The CDR3 DNA sequence: TGTGCCAGCAGCCAAGTCCCCCTCACTCTAGCGGGGGGGCAAGAGACCCAGTACTTC. Encoded protein: CASSQVPLTLAGGQETQYF.

This clonotype has ten or more counts. The CDR3: CASSYRWAYEQYF. CDR3 coding DNA: TGTGCCAGCAGTTACAGGTGGGCCTACGAGCAGTACTTC. The genes are TRBV6-2 or TRBV6-3 and TRBJ2-7; D is ambiguous. The CDR3 has 13 amino acids. The V end lost 2 bases, the J end lost 2 bases, and 7 bases lay between the germline ends. The germline gives CDR1 MNHEY, CDR2 SVGEGT.

The chain has TRBV6-1 and TRBJ1-3, with D uncertain. Trimming shortened V by 7 bases and J by 0 bases, and 13 bases separated the two germline ends. The germline CDR1 and CDR2 sequences are MNHNS and SASEGT. CDR3 length equals 15 residues. The CDR3: CASTPIWGSGNTIYF. CDR3 DNA sequence: TGTGCCAGCACCCCCATATGGGGCTCTGGAAACACCATATATTTT.

This clonotype was counted at least ten times. The CDR3 loop reads CASSFLSGRVGTEAFF. As DNA, the CDR3 is TGTGCCAGCAGCTTCCTATCAGGGAGGGTGGGCACTGAAGCTTTCTTT. The chain links TRBV7-2 to TRBJ1-1, with D possibly being TRBD1 (5 bases). In germline, CDR1 is SGHTA, CDR2 FQGNSA. The CDR3 is made up of 16 amino acids. V was shortened by 3 bases and J by 4 bases, with 18 bases between the two germline ends.

This clonotype was detected ten times or more. This rearrangement joins TRBV6-1 to TRBJ1-1; 7 bases map to TRBD1. V trimming: 6 bases; J trimming: 3 bases; junction bases outside the gene matches: 7. Germline-derived CDR1 and CDR2 are MNHNS and SASEGT. There are 14 residues in the CDR3. Written as DNA, the CDR3 is TGTGCCAGCAGCCGACAGGGTAGGGACACTGAAGCTTTCTTT. It specifies CASSRQGRDTEAFF.

This chain connects TRBV7-8 to TRBJ2-1; 13 nucleotides match TRBD2. The CDR3 is made up of 16 amino acids. Per the germline V gene, CDR1 is SGHVS and CDR2 is FQNEAQ. V shed 4 bases and J 6 bases; nucleotides not matched to a gene: 6. The DNA of the CDR3 is TGTGCCAGCAGCTCATGGCGACTAGCGGGGGGCAATGAGCAGTTCTTC. Translation: CASSSWRLAGGNEQFF.

This clonotype occurred a few times. The chain is built from TRBV20-1 and TRBJ2-2, with D possibly TRBD2 on 6 matching bases. CDR1 is DFQATT and CDR2 is SNEGSKA in the germline V gene (reference sequence). The CDR3 totals 17 residues. The V end lost 1 base, the J end lost 7 bases, and 22 bases lay between the germline ends. The CDR3 reads CSARVGGVTSGDGELFF. Written as DNA, the CDR3 is TGCAGTGCTAGAGTCGGTGGGGTGACTAGTGGGGACGGGGAGCTGTTTTTT.

This clonotype showed up many times. This sequence joins TRBV6-5 and TRBJ1-2; D call uncertain. This CDR3 has 13 amino acids. With 6 bases removed from V and 4 bases from J, the gap between germline ends came to 12 bases. Looked up from germline, CDR1 is MNHEY and CDR2 is SVGAGI. The CDR3 protein is CASSIEGSYGYTF. DNA of the CDR3: TGTGCCAGCAGCATTGAAGGGAGCTATGGCTACACCTTC.

This clonotype was found a few times. CDR3 sequence: CASSEGGVHTIYF. The DNA of the CDR3 is TGCGCCAGCAGTGAAGGCGGGGTTCACACCATATATTTT. The V call is TRBV10-2, the J call TRBJ1-3; D gene ambiguous. Germline V gives CDR1 WSHSY, CDR2 SAAADI. The length of the CDR3 is 13 residues. V gave up 3 bases and J gave up 8 bases, with 11 bases separating them.

This clonotype was counted many times. The chain joins TRBV24-1 to TRBJ2-2; perhaps TRBD2 as D (6 bases). Germline CDR1 is KGHDR and CDR2 is SFDVKD. V lost 4 bases to trimming and J lost 7 bases, with 18 bases between them. The CDR3 runs to 16 residues. The CDR3 sequence: CATSDPRRGTHGELFF. As DNA, the CDR3 is TGTGCCACCAGTGACCCTCGACGGGGGACCCACGGGGAGCTGTTTTTT.

This clonotype was recorded many times. V usage is TRBV7-8 and J usage is TRBJ2-7; 8 bases agree with TRBD1. In germline, CDR1 is SGHVS, CDR2 FQNEAQ. The CDR3 extends over 15 amino acids. J gave up 3 bases and V 1 base, and 5 bases lay outside the gene matches. CDR3 DNA sequence: TGTGCCAGCAGCTTAGTAACAGGGGGGAACTACGAGCAGTACGTC. It translates to CASSLVTGGNYEQYV.